The 12 T cell receptor beta chains reported below all come from one sample, sequenced in a study of T cells after yellow fever vaccination. TCRdb reprocessed the 5' RACE reads with MiXCR, giving one entry per CDR3 protein. This table has around 610,000 distinct CDR3 sequences, less than 15% appearing once. The sequencing used PBMCs, collected on the day of the yellow fever booster vaccination. The origin of the receptors is a man aged 25-45 years who received the YFV17D yellow fever vaccine.

The DNA for the CDR3 is TGCGCCAGCAGCTTGGCCGAAGGGCTCGATGGCTACACCTTC. Translation: CASSLAEGLDGYTF. The chain joins TRBV5-1 to TRBJ1-2; D unresolved. In germline, CDR1 is SGHRS, CDR2 YFSETQ. The CDR3 has 14 amino acids. Between the trimmed V and J ends, which lost 0 bases and 6 bases, there was a span of 12 bases.

The chain carries TRBV29-1 and TRBJ2-5, with D tentatively TRBD1 (6 bases). The CDR3 is made up of 14 amino acids. Trimming shortened V by 7 bases and J by 5 bases, and 20 bases separated the two germline ends. The V gene's germline CDR1 is SQVTM and CDR2 ANQGSEA. CDR3 nucleotide sequence: TGCAGCGCCCAGGGGCCGACAGGAATTGAGACCCAGTACTTC. Protein product: CSAQGPTGIETQYF.

The chain couples TRBV28 to TRBJ2-1, with 8 positions matching TRBD2. The CDR3 is 13 residues long. Germline V gene sequence: CDR1 MDHEN, CDR2 SYDVKM. The junction had 6 bases not matched to a gene; V was cut back by 7 bases and J by 7 bases. The CDR3 bases are TGTGCCAGCATGGCGGGAGGCTATAATGAGCAGTTCTTC. Translating gives CASMAGGYNEQFF.

The V gene is TRBV7-9, the J gene TRBJ2-6, with D unclear. In germline, CDR1 is SEHNR, CDR2 FQNEAQ (reference sequence). The CDR3 runs 16 residues. V was trimmed by 5 bases and J by 4 bases, leaving 15 bases between them. The CDR3 sequence is CASSPIGQSGANVLTF. The DNA of the CDR3 is TGTGCCAGCAGCCCCATCGGGCAATCCGGGGCCAACGTCCTGACTTTC.

This clonotype occurred a few times. V usage is TRBV6-5 and J usage is TRBJ2-7; TRBD1 aligns across 9 bases. The CDR3 sequence is 14 residues long. Looked up from germline, CDR1 is MNHEY and CDR2 is SVGAGI. The trim removed 5 bases at V and 7 bases at J, leaving 9 bases unmatched. The CDR3 sequence: CASSTGTGRKEQYF. In DNA, the CDR3 is TGTGCCAGCAGTACCGGGACAGGGCGCAAAGAGCAGTACTTC.

This clonotype was counted between two and nine times. The CDR3 bases are TGTGCCAGCAGACCGGGACAGATGAACACTGAAGCTTTCTTT. The encoded protein is CASRPGQMNTEAFF. The gene calls are TRBV6-2 or TRBV6-3 and TRBJ1-1, with 7 positions matching TRBD1. The CDR3 length is 14 residues. Germline V lookup: CDR1 MNHEY, CDR2 SVGEGT. Trimming took 6 bases from V and 0 from J; bases not matched to a gene: 4.

This clonotype has just a few counts. J is TRBJ2-7 and V is TRBV20-1, with 8 nucleotides matching TRBD1. The CDR3 has 12 amino acids. The V and J ends lost 8 bases and 2 bases, in that order; junction bases with no gene match: 5. Germline assignment: CDR1 DFQATT and CDR2 SNEGSKA (reference sequence). The CDR3: CSSRGRTYEQYF. The CDR3 DNA sequence: TGCAGTTCCAGGGGGCGCACCTACGAGCAGTACTTC.

This chain connects TRBV4-3 to TRBJ2-7, with 7 bases identical to TRBD2. Germline V gives CDR1 LGHNA, CDR2 YSLEER. The V and J ends lost 3 bases and 2 bases, in that order; junction bases with no gene match: 7. This CDR3 region has 15 residues. Here the CDR3 reads CASSQGPSGTYEQYF. DNA of the CDR3: TGCGCCAGCAGCCAGGGCCCTAGCGGCACCTACGAGCAGTACTTC.

This clonotype was detected a few times. This sequence joins TRBV6-5 and TRBJ2-1; 8 bases agree with TRBD1. Germline V lookup: CDR1 MNHEY, CDR2 SVGAGI. This CDR3 region has 16 residues. V shed 4 bases and J 1 base; nucleotides not matched to a gene: 6. The CDR3 region is CASSLSQGGSYNEQFF. Here the CDR3 DNA reads TGTGCCAGCAGTTTATCACAGGGGGGATCCTACAATGAGCAGTTCTTC.

The CDR3 loop reads CASSLSTGLLVHTEAFF. The DNA for the CDR3 is TGTGCCAGCAGCTTGAGTACAGGGCTTTTGGTGCACACTGAAGCTTTCTTT. V gene TRBV5-8 combines with J gene TRBJ1-1, with D perhaps TRBD1 (6 bases). Germline CDR1 SGHTS, CDR2 YDEGEE. The V gene lost 1 base and the J gene lost 3 bases, with 19 bases spanning the gap. This CDR3 comprises 17 residues.

This clonotype was counted only a few times. The genes are TRBV6-1 and TRBJ1-1; D unclear. The V gene lost 8 bases and the J gene lost 4 bases, with 11 bases spanning the gap. The germline gives CDR1 MNHNS, CDR2 SASEGT. The CDR3 has 12 residues. The CDR3 reads CASSVVGTEAFF. As DNA, the CDR3 is TGTGCCAGCTCGGTGGTAGGCACTGAAGCTTTCTTT.

The genes are TRBV6-5 and TRBJ2-7; either TRBD1 or TRBD2 may supply D (5 bases each). The CDR3 extends over 15 amino acids. Trimming took off 4 bases at V and 1 base at J, with 14 bases between the two ends. Per the germline V gene, CDR1 is MNHEY and CDR2 is SVGAGI. Here the CDR3 reads CASSWTGRASYEQYF. The CDR3 DNA reads TGTGCCAGCAGTTGGACGGGACGGGCATCCTACGAGCAGTACTTC.